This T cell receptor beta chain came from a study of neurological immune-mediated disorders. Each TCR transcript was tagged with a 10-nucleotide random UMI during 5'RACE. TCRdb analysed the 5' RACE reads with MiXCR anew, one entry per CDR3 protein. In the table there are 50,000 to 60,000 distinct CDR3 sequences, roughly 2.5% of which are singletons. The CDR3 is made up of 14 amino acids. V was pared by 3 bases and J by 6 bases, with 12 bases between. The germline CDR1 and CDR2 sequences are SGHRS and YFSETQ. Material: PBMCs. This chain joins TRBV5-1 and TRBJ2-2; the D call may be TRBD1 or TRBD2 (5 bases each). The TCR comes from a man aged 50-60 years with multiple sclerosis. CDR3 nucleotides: TGCGCCAGCAGCTGGGGACCGTCCCCCGGGGAGCTGTTTTTT. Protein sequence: CASSWGPSPGELFF.